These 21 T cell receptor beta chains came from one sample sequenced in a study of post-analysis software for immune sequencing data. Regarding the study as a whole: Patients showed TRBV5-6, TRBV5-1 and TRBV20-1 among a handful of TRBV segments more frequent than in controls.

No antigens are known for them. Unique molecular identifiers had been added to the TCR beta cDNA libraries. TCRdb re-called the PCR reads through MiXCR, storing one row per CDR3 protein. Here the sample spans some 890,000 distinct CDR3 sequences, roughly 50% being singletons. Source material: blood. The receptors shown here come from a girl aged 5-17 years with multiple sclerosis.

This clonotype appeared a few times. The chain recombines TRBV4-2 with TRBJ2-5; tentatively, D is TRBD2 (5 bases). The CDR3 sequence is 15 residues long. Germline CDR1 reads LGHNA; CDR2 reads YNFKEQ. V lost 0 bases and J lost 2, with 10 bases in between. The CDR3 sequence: CASSQDRGSQETQYF. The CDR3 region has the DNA TGTGCCAGCAGCCAAGATCGGGGTTCTCAAGAGACCCAGTACTTC.

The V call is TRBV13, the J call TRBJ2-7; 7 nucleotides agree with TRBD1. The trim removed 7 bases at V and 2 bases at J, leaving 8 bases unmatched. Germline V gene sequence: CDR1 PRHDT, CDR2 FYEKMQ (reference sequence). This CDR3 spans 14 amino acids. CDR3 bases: TGTGCCAGCAACCGACAGGGTCGCGCCTACGAGCAGTACTTC. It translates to CASNRQGRAYEQYF.

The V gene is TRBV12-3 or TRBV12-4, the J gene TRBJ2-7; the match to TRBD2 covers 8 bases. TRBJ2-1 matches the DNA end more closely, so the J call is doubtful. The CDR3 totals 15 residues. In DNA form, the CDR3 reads TGTGCCAGCAGTCCGAGCGGGAGTCGGGGGAGTGAGCAGTTCTTC. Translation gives CASSPSGSRGSEQFF.

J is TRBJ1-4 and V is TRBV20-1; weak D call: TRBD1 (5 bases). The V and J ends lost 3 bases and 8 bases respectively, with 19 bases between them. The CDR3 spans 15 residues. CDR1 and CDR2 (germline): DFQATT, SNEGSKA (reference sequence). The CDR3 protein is CSARHLRTGREKLFF. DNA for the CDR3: TGCAGTGCTAGGCATTTGCGAACAGGACGGGAAAAACTGTTTTTT.

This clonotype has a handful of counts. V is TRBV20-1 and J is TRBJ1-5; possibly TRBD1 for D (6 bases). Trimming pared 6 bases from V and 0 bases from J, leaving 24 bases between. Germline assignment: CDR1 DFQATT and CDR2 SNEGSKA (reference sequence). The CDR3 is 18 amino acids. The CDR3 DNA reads TGCAGTGCGTCCAGGACAGTGATTCCGAAATATAGCAATCAGCCCCAGCATTTT. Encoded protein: CSASRTVIPKYSNQPQHF.

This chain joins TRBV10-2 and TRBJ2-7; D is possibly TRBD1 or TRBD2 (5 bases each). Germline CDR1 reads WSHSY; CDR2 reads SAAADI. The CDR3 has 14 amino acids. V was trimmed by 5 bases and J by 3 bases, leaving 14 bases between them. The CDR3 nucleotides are TGCGCCAGCAGTTCCCAAGACAGCGGCTACGAGCAGTACTTC. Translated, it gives CASSSQDSGYEQYF.

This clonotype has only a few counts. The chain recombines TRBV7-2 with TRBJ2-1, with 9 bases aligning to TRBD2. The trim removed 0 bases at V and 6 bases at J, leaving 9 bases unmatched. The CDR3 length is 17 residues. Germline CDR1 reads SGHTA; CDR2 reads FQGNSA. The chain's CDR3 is CASSLARSGRSSNEQFF. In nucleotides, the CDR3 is TGTGCCAGCAGCTTAGCGCGGAGCGGGAGGTCTAGCAATGAGCAGTTCTTC.

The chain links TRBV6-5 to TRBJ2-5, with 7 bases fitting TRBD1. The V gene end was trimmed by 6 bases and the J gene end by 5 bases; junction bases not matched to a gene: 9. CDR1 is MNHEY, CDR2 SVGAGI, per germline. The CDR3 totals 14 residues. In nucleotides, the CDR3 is TGTGCCAGCAGCCCCAACACAGGGGAGGAGACCCAGTACTTC. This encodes CASSPNTGEETQYF.

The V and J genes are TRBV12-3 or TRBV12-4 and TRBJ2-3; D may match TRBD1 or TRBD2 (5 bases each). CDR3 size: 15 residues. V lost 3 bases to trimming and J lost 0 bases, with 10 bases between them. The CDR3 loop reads CASSFRGSSTDTQYF. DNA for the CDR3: TGTGCCAGCAGTTTTCGGGGCTCCAGCACAGATACGCAGTATTTT.

The CDR3, as DNA: TGCGCCAGCAGCTCCCGGGGACCCGGAGAGACCCAGTACTTC. Translated: CASSSRGPGETQYF. The chain recombines TRBV5-1 with TRBJ2-5; perhaps D is TRBD1 or TRBD2 (5 bases each). V was pared by 3 bases and J by 4 bases, with 13 bases between. This CDR3 region has 14 residues. Germline assignment: CDR1 SGHRS and CDR2 YFSETQ.

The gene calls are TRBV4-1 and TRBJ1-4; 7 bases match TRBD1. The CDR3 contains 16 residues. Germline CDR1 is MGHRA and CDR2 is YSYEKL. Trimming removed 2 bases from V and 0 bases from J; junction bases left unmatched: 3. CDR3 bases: TGCGCCAGCAGCCAAACAGGGGTTGCAACTAATGAAAAACTGTTTTTT. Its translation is CASSQTGVATNEKLFF.

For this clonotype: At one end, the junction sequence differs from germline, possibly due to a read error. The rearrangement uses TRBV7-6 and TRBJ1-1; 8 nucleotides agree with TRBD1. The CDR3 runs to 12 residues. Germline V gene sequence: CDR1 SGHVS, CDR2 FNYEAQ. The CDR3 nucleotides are TGTACCAGCAGCCTAGACAGGGGTGAAGCTTTCTTT. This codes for CTSSLDRGEAFF.

The CDR3 bases are TGCAGCGTTCCCTGGGCAGCTAGCACAGATACGCAGTATTTT. Translating gives CSVPWAASTDTQYF. This sequence joins TRBV29-1 and TRBJ2-3; D gene unclear. The germline V gene has CDR1 SQVTM and CDR2 ANQGSEA. V was clipped by 5 bases and J by 0 bases, with 12 bases between them. The length of the CDR3 is 14 residues.

The CDR3 is CASSFGHRGSYEQYF. The CDR3 nucleotides are TGTGCCAGCAGCTTCGGTCACAGGGGCAGTTACGAGCAGTACTTC. J is TRBJ2-7 and V is TRBV7-2; TRBD1 aligns across 7 bases. This CDR3 contains 15 residues. The ends lost 3 bases at V and 4 bases at J; junction bases unmatched: 9. Per the germline V gene, CDR1 is SGHTA and CDR2 is FQGNSA.

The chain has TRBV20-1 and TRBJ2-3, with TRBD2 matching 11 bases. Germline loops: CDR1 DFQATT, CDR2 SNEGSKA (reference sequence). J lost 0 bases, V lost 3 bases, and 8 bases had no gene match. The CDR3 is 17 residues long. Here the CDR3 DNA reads TGCAGTGCTAGGAGTCTGGGACTAGCGGCTAGCACAGATACGCAGTATTTT. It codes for CSARSLGLAASTDTQYF.

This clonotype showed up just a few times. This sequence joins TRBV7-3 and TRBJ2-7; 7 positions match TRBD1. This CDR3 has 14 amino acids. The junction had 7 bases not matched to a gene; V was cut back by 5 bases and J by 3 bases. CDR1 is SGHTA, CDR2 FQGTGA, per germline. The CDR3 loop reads CASSPQTGFYEQYF. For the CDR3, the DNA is TGTGCCAGCAGCCCACAGACAGGGTTCTACGAGCAGTACTTC.

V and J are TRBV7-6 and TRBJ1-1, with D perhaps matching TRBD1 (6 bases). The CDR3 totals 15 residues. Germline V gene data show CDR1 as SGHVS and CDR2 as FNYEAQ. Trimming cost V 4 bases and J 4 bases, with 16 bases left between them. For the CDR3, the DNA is TGTGCCAGCAGCTCGTCCAGGGGAAGTTTCACTGAAGCTTTCTTT. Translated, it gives CASSSSRGSFTEAFF.

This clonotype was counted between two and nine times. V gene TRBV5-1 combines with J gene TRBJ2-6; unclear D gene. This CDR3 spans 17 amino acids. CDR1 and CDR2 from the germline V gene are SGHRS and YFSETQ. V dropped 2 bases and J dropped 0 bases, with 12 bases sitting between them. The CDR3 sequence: CASSFDSISSGANVLTF. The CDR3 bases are TGCGCCAGCAGCTTCGATTCGATAAGCTCTGGGGCCAACGTCCTGACTTTC.

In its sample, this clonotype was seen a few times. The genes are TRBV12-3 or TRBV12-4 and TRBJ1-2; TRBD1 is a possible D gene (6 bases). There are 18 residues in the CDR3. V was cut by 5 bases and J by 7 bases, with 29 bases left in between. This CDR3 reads CASSRTGQRTSLGGGYTF. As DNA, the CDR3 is TGTGCCAGCAGTAGAACAGGACAGAGAACCAGCCTCGGTGGTGGCTACACCTTC.

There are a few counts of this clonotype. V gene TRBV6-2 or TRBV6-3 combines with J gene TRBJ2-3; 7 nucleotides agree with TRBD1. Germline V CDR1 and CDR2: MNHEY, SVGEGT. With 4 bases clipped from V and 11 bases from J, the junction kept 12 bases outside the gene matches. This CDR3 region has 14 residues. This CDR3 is CASSSGLPGQRQYF. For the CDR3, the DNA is TGTGCCAGCAGTTCCGGTCTACCGGGACAGAGGCAGTATTTT.

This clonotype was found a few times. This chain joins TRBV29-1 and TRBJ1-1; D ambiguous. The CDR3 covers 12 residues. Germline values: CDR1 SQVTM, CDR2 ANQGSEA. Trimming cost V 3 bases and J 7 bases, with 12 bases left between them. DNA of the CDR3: TGCAGCGTTGAGGAGCAAAGCGTTGAAGCTTTCTTT. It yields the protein CSVEEQSVEAFF.